The clone carrying this T cell receptor (beta chain) came up a few times. Its specificity is unknown. Construction of the TCR beta libraries employed iRepertoire HTBI primers in conjunction with Arm-PCR of CDR3 regions. TCRdb used MiXCR to reprocess the multiplex PCR reads, holding one entry per CDR3 protein. This sample has 450,000 or so distinct CDR3 sequences, with around 21% found just once. This record comes from a study of regulatory T cells in long-lasting Graves disease. Study overall: Graves' disease counted as persistent after over 5 years of antithyroid drugs with positive TSH receptor antibodies.

Study results and caveats: Persistent disease samples used TRBV28, TRBJ1-2 and TRBJ2-5 preferentially. It is possible that accuracy was reduced by the small size of the sample.

The CDR3 has 14 amino acids. Germline CDR1 is SEHNR and CDR2 is FQNEAQ (reference sequence). Trimming at V came to 6 bases and at J to 6 bases, leaving 9 bases not matched to a gene. Time point of the sample: persistent/refractory GD, antithyroid drugs over 5 years with positive TRAb. The authors made the TCR library using RNA they extracted from PBMCs. It was American Thyroid Association guidelines that determined Graves' disease diagnosis. The rearrangement joins TRBV7-9 to TRBJ2-7; 9 nucleotides align to TRBD2. The source of this sequence is a female donor with Graves disease. Sequencing was performed on peripheral blood mononuclear cells (PBMCs), taken when the disease was refractory, from a patient treated with antithyroid drugs. The CDR3 loop is CASRSAGGRFEQYF. CDR3 nucleotide sequence: TGTGCCAGCAGATCAGCGGGAGGAAGGTTCGAGCAGTACTTC. Variable domain in full (rest from reference TRBV7-9 and TRBJ2-7): DTGVSQNPRHKITKRGQNVTFRCDPISEHNRLYWYRQTLGQGPEFLTYFQNEAQLEKSRLLSDRFSAERPKGSFSTLEIQRTEQGDSAMYLCASRSAGGRFEQYFGPGTRLTVT.